The next 21 T cell receptor beta chains were all read from a single sample in a study of T-cell reconstitution after alpha-beta-depleted transplantation in children listed by TCRdb under 2016. The library relied on PCR. Reads for this sample came from an Illumina HiSeq 2500. TCR libraries were prepared with molecular barcoding, using unique molecular identifiers to normalize TCRbeta repertoire quantification. Using fastp at Q25 and MiXCR, TCRdb reprocessed the public reads and kept productive beta chains. CDR3 protein sequences are deduplicated, and each keeps its most common genes and DNA. The sample table records some 240,000 distinct CDR3 sequences; about 9.6% of these occur just once. About 4.9% of the sample is taken by the ten largest. The sample consisted of PBMCs from the stem cell graft donor, taken from the stem cell graft. These receptors originate from a human donor who donated a stem cell graft to a child with SCID.

This clonotype showed up many times. The chain is built from TRBV18 and TRBJ2-7, with D possibly being TRBD2 (6 bases). The length of the CDR3 is 14 residues. Germline V CDR1 and CDR2: KGHSH, LQKENI. V dropped 6 bases and J dropped 2 bases, with 14 bases sitting between them. The CDR3 bases are TGTGCCAGCTCCCGCGAGGCGGGGCCCTACGAGCAGTACTTC. This translates into CASSREAGPYEQYF.

This clonotype was seen ten or more times. The chain links TRBV3-1 to TRBJ2-2; maybe TRBD1 (5 bases). The germline V gene has CDR1 LGHDT and CDR2 YNNKEL (reference sequence). The CDR3 consists of 15 residues. V lost 0 bases, J lost 1 base, and 6 bases lay in between. The CDR3 is CASSQDTGNTGELFF. The CDR3 DNA sequence: TGTGCCAGCAGCCAAGATACAGGGAACACCGGGGAGCTGTTTTTT.

This clonotype was found many times. The rearrangement links TRBV20-1 to TRBJ2-1; the D call may be TRBD1 or TRBD2 (5 bases each). With 6 bases removed from V and 8 bases from J, the gap between germline ends came to 14 bases. This CDR3 is 12 amino acids long. CDR1 and CDR2 (germline): DFQATT, SNEGSKA (reference sequence). The CDR3 loop reads CSAGGQGDEQFF. For the CDR3, the DNA is TGCAGTGCCGGCGGGCAGGGAGATGAGCAGTTCTTC.

The chain has TRBV12-3 or TRBV12-4 and TRBJ1-4; TRBD1 agrees at 10 bases. The CDR3 runs to 16 residues. After removal of 6 bases from V and 7 bases from J, the junction contained 11 bases not matched to a gene. Written as DNA, the CDR3 is TGTGCCAGCAGCCGTCGACAGGGGGCGTATAGTGAAAAACTGTTTTTT. This translates into CASSRRQGAYSEKLFF.

This clonotype was seen ten or more times. V and J are TRBV5-6 and TRBJ2-7; 7 bases line up with TRBD1. The germline V gene encodes CDR1 SGHDT and CDR2 YYEEEE. Unmatched junction bases numbered 8, after V lost 2 bases and J lost 3 bases. The CDR3 extends over 15 amino acids. CDR3 nucleotide sequence: TGTGCCAGCAGCTTCGGGACAGCCAGGGTCTACGAGCAGTACTTC. This gives the protein CASSFGTARVYEQYF.

The V gene is TRBV7-3, the J gene TRBJ1-4; 9 positions agree with TRBD1. The germline V gene encodes CDR1 SGHTA and CDR2 FQGTGA. The CDR3 totals 17 residues. Germline trimming cut 10 bases from V and 7 bases from J; bases unmatched to any gene: 19. CDR3 in DNA: TGTGCCATCGTCCGGGGGGACAGGGACGCTTGTAGTGAAAAACTGTTTTTT. Protein sequence: CAIVRGDRDACSEKLFF.

This clonotype showed up many times. This chain connects TRBV12-3 or TRBV12-4 to TRBJ2-3; 9 bases are shared with TRBD1. The CDR3 loop spans 15 amino acids. The trim removed 6 bases at V and 6 bases at J, leaving 10 bases unmatched. CDR3 loop: CASSTGTGFGDTQYF. The CDR3 DNA follows: TGTGCCAGCAGCACCGGGACAGGGTTTGGGGATACGCAGTATTTT.

In its sample, this clonotype was seen many times. V usage is TRBV20-1 and J usage is TRBJ2-5; possibly TRBD1 for D (6 bases). The CDR3 spans 12 residues. Trimming shortened V by 5 bases and J by 7 bases, and 14 bases separated the two germline ends. Germline V lookup: CDR1 DFQATT, CDR2 SNEGSKA (reference sequence). The CDR3 loop is CSALTGLGTQYF. The DNA for the CDR3 is TGCAGTGCTCTTACAGGGTTGGGGACCCAGTACTTC.

In this sample, this clonotype turned up a few times. V gene TRBV20-1 combines with J gene TRBJ2-1; 9 bases are shared with TRBD2. The CDR3 has 14 residues. The trim removed 6 bases at V and 10 bases at J, leaving 13 bases unmatched. Germline loops: CDR1 DFQATT, CDR2 SNEGSKA (reference sequence). The DNA for the CDR3 is TGCAGTGCCCCTCGGGGAGCGGGGGGACAAGAGCAGTTCTTC. It is translated as CSAPRGAGGQEQFF.

This clonotype has only one observation. The chain is built from TRBV7-8 and TRBJ2-5, with TRBD1 as a possible D gene (6 bases). Germline V gene data show CDR1 as SGHVS and CDR2 as FQNEAQ. This CDR3 has 14 residues. V was shortened by 5 bases and J by 4 bases, with 14 bases between the two germline ends. The CDR3 DNA follows: TGTGCCAGCAGCAGAAGACAGGTCGGAGAGACCCAGTACTTC. Translation: CASSRRQVGETQYF.

This clonotype appeared many times. V gene TRBV12-3 or TRBV12-4 combines with J gene TRBJ1-4; TRBD1 matches 7 bases. This CDR3 is built from 13 residues. V was pared by 6 bases and J by 7 bases, with 5 bases of the junction left unmatched. The CDR3 is CASSRRTGEKLFF. The CDR3 DNA follows: TGTGCCAGCAGCCGCAGGACAGGTGAAAAACTGTTTTTT.

This clonotype was found many times. The rearrangement links TRBV20-1 to TRBJ1-5; possible D gene TRBD1, 6 bases. Germline assignment: CDR1 DFQATT and CDR2 SNEGSKA (reference sequence). The CDR3 length is 15 residues. V was cut by 2 bases and J by 5 bases, with 16 bases left in between. The CDR3 loop reads CSARHPREGDQPQHF. The DNA of the CDR3 is TGCAGTGCTAGACACCCCAGGGAGGGGGATCAGCCCCAGCATTTT.

A few counts support this clonotype. V and J are TRBV7-6 and TRBJ2-7, with unresolved D. V was pared by 1 base and J by 4 bases, with 8 bases between. The CDR3 covers 13 residues. Germline V gene data show CDR1 as SGHVS and CDR2 as FNYEAQ. The CDR3 spells CASSLEPLYEQYF. CDR3 sequence (DNA): TGTGCCAGCAGCTTAGAACCCTTATACGAGCAGTACTTC.

This clonotype was seen at least ten times. The chain couples TRBV5-1 to TRBJ2-3, with 7 bases matching TRBD1. V dropped 4 bases and J dropped 4; count of bases not matched to a gene: 6. This CDR3 has 14 amino acids. Germline CDR1 and CDR2: SGHRS and YFSETQ. In nucleotides, the CDR3 is TGCGCCAGCAGCCGTAGACAGGGCCCAGATACGCAGTATTTT. Protein product: CASSRRQGPDTQYF. Variable domain in full (rest from reference TRBV5-1 and TRBJ2-3): KAGVTQTPRYLIKTRGQQVTLSCSPISGHRSVSWYQQTPGQGLQFLFEYFSETQRNKGNFPGRFSGRQFSNSRSEMNVSTLELGDSALYLCASSRRQGPDTQYFGPGTRLTVL.

This clonotype came up many times. The rearrangement uses TRBV29-1 and TRBJ1-6, with D hard to call. Trimming removed 5 bases at V and 5 bases at J, with 10 bases between. Germline CDR1 is SQVTM and CDR2 is ANQGSEA. There are 13 residues in the CDR3. CDR3 in amino acids: CSVRTDDNSPLHF. The CDR3, as DNA: TGCAGCGTTCGAACGGATGATAATTCACCCCTCCACTTT.

Many counts were recorded for this clonotype. The V call is TRBV12-3 or TRBV12-4, the J call TRBJ2-1; D gene unclear. The CDR3 sequence is 15 residues long. Trimming cost V 5 bases and J 0 bases, with 11 bases left between them. CDR3 amino acids: CASSKELSSYNEQFF. Written as DNA, the CDR3 is TGTGCCAGCAGTAAGGAGCTAAGCTCCTACAATGAGCAGTTCTTC.

This clonotype was detected ten times or more. The V call is TRBV5-1, the J call TRBJ1-1; D is unclear. Trimming took off 2 bases at V and 1 base at J, with 9 bases between the two ends. This CDR3 region has 14 residues. CDR1 SGHRS and CDR2 YFSETQ come from the germline V gene. The chain's CDR3 is CASSLDGTNTEAFF. CDR3 sequence (DNA): TGCGCCAGCAGCTTAGACGGTACGAACACTGAAGCTTTCTTT.

The sample holds many counts of this clonotype. CDR3 sequence: CSARGLNEQYF. DNA for the CDR3: TGCAGTGCTAGGGGCCTGAACGAGCAGTACTTC. This chain connects TRBV20-1 to TRBJ2-7; no definite D call. This CDR3 is built from 11 residues. The V gene's germline CDR1 is DFQATT and CDR2 SNEGSKA (reference sequence). Between the trimmed V and J ends, which lost 3 bases and 5 bases, there was a span of 8 bases.

At least ten counts were recorded for this clonotype. The chain carries TRBV27 and TRBJ1-3; 8 bases are a match to TRBD1. V shed 6 bases and J 4 bases; nucleotides not matched to a gene: 5. CDR3 length: 14 amino acids. Germline V gene data show CDR1 as MNHEY and CDR2 as SMNVEV (reference sequence). This chain's CDR3 is CASRRQGFGNTIYF. The CDR3 nucleotides read TGTGCCAGCAGGCGACAGGGGTTCGGAAACACCATATATTTT.

This clonotype was found many times. This rearrangement joins TRBV20-1 to TRBJ2-1, with 15 bases identical to TRBD2. Germline CDR1 is DFQATT and CDR2 is SNEGSKA (reference sequence). This CDR3 comprises 14 residues. V shed 6 bases and J 6 bases; nucleotides not matched to a gene: 3. The CDR3, as DNA: TGCAGTGCCCGGACTAGCGGGGGGGGCAATGAGCAGTTCTTC. It is translated as CSARTSGGGNEQFF.

This clonotype has ten or more counts. The V gene is TRBV5-1, the J gene TRBJ1-1, with 8 bases that match TRBD1. Germline V lookup: CDR1 SGHRS, CDR2 YFSETQ. The CDR3 has 14 residues. The V and J ends lost 1 base and 4 bases, in that order; junction bases with no gene match: 3. For the CDR3, the DNA is TGCGCCAGCAGCTTGAATACAGGGGGCACTGAAGCTTTCTTT. Translating it yields CASSLNTGGTEAFF.